This T cell receptor beta chain was sequenced in a study of OX40 agonist ivuxolimab in advanced cancers. CDR1 MNHNY and CDR2 SVGAGI come from the germline V gene (reference sequence). The CDR3 extends over 13 amino acids. With V trimmed by 7 bases and J by 8 bases, 8 bases remained unmatched. TCRdb's copy holds only in-frame clones and misses some; the assay was immunoSEQ multiplex PCR. This table has 64,000 or so clones, 83% appearing once. Baseline was the first blood sampling point, followed by cycle 4 day 1 and cycle 7 day 1. The sample in question was CD4+ or CD8+ T cells sorted from blood, obtained in a trial of the OX40 agonist ivuxolimab. This TCR was recovered from an adult with an advanced solid tumor such as melanoma, head and neck, liver or kidney cancer. V is TRBV6-6 and J is TRBJ2-1; 7 positions match TRBD1. The CDR3 here is CASNDREEDEQFF. Written as DNA, the CDR3 is TGTGCCAGCAACGACAGGGAAGAAGATGAGCAGTTCTTC.